This T cell receptor beta chain is from a study of blood T cell repertoires in COVID-19 (dated by TCRdb to 2019 to 2021). In terms of the full investigation: Samples from collaborators originated in the United States, Italy and Spain and spanned both the acute and convalescent phases of COVID-19. Deeply sampled blood TCRbeta repertoires from subjects exposed to, actively infected with, or recovered from COVID-19 were included in the dataset. Samples came from the ongoing ImmuneRACE study (first 160 participants) plus 1,254 subjects from 6 global collaborators. The prospective study material was composed of cDNA or gDNA derived from T cells, B-cell-depleted T cells, or PBMCs. A de-identified subject ID, COVID-19 status, age in years and sex were almost always included in the sample metadata. The repertoires were released in a freely available public database meant as a resource for research on the immune response to SARS-CoV-2. Where HLA class I and class II types were available, the types were taken from metadata supplied by the sample provider, not from assay-based typing. The full study reports these points: Clinical and demographic metadata were provided uncurated, with the amount varying by source and participant.

TCRbeta CDR3 regions were amplified from genomic DNA by means of the immunoSEQ Assay, a bias-controlled multiplex PCR. On the authors' methods: Within the assay, amplification of reference gene primers was used to estimate how many nucleated cells each sample contained. To quantify the absolute abundance of each unique TCRbeta CDR3 rearrangement, sequence reads were collapsed and filtered. For each sample, productive Simpson clonality was calculated by taking the square root of Simpson's diversity index across productive rearrangements. The table was pulled from immuneACCESS by TCRdb, which kept in-frame rearrangements only. Such tables lose some clones; where checked, under half of the loss comes from unresolved V genes, and the rest has no known cause. That table furnishes V, J and clone size, whereas the DNA furnished D and trimming. This sample holds about 120,000 clones; less than 75% were observed only once. The ten largest clones capture approximately 8% of the sample.

In its sample, this clone was seen a few times. Its antigen remains undetermined. No base-level quality is on record; no much larger clone is a single base apart. Collaborating institutions collected whole blood in K2EDTA tubes following their own protocols. For TCRbeta analysis, collaborators shipped samples in one of three forms: frozen whole blood, isolated PBMCs, or DNA extracted from either of those sample types. The CDR3 sequence holds 15 residues, the cysteine and phenylalanine included. CDR3 DNA only is kept here, 45 bases in frame from base 1. From the germline V gene (reference sequence), CDR1 is PRHDT and CDR2 is FYEKMQ. V is pared back by 0 bases and J by 6 bases, with 13 bases lying between the germline termini.

Specimen: peripheral blood. The receptor was isolated from an older woman with acute or convalescent COVID-19. In this chain, TRBV13 is recombined with TRBJ2-3; the D gene identity is not certain. The DNA sequence reads TGTGCCAGCAGCTTAGGCCGAGCACTTCGGGATACGCAGTATTTT. This is translated as CASSLGRALRDTQYF.